The 20 T cell receptor beta chains in this list originate from one sample, sequenced in a study of tumor and adjacent non-tumor tissue in lung cancer. TCRbeta libraries were built with three rounds of nested PCR, modified from ARM-PCR. Each CDR3 protein is one row after TCRdb ran MiXCR on the multiplex PCR reads. The data contain approximately 120,000 distinct CDR3 sequences, about 65% of them singletons. The template was RNA from unsorted bulk tissue. This non-tumor lung sample came from over 3 cm beyond the tumor edge. The sequenced material came from distant non-tumor lung tissue. The source of these receptors is a man between 60 and 70 years old with non-small cell lung cancer.

Details on this clonotype: A junction end diverges from the germline sequence, so it may reflect a read error. The rearrangement uses TRBV4-1 and TRBJ2-4; tentatively, D is TRBD1 (5 bases). Per the germline V gene, CDR1 is MGHRA and CDR2 is YSYEKL. CDR3 length: 19 amino acids. CDR3 nucleotide sequence: TGCACCAGCAGCCAAGACAGAGTTGCTAGTGGGAAAGCCAAAAACATCCAGTACTTC. Protein product: CTSSQDRVASGKAKNIQYF.

Note on this clonotype: Germline is not matched at one junction end, which may reflect a read error. The V call is TRBV6-2 or TRBV6-3, the J call TRBJ2-1; TRBD2 agrees at 9 bases. This CDR3 contains 14 residues. Per the germline V gene, CDR1 is MNHEY and CDR2 is SVGEGT. CDR3 loop: CANSPLSGRNERFF. As DNA, the CDR3 is TGTGCCAACAGCCCCCTTAGCGGGAGAAATGAGCGGTTCTTC.

V and J are TRBV4-2 and TRBJ2-7, with D maybe TRBD2 (5 bases). The germline gives CDR1 LGHNA, CDR2 YNFKEQ. The CDR3 sequence is 13 residues long. The V and J ends lost 0 bases and 6 bases respectively, with 9 bases between them. For the CDR3, the DNA is TGTGCCAGCAGCCAAGATCGGGGTAGCGAGCAGTACTTC. Amino acid sequence: CASSQDRGSEQYF.

This chain links TRBV28 with TRBJ2-1; TRBD2 aligns across 9 bases. CDR3 size: 15 residues. The germline V gene has CDR1 MDHEN and CDR2 SYDVKM. The CDR3 nucleotides read TGTGCAACCGTCAAGGGGACTAGCTCCTACAATAGGCAGTTCTTC. As protein: CATVKGTSSYNRQFF.

The chain links TRBV6-2 or TRBV6-3 to TRBJ1-1; D is perhaps TRBD1 (6 bases). This CDR3 contains 16 residues. Germline V lookup: CDR1 MNHEY, CDR2 SVGEGT. CDR3: CVSDRVQGLGNTEAFF. In nucleotides, the CDR3 is TGTGTCAGTGATCGTGTACAGGGCTTAGGGAACACTGAAGCTTTCTTT.

Concerning this clonotype itself: This sequence may be a read error, since a much larger clone differs from it by one base. In nucleotides, the CDR3 is TGCAGTGCTTCCGGGACTAGCGGGATCCGCATAGATACGCAGTATTTT. Residues: CSASGTSGIRIDTQYF. The V and J genes are TRBV20-1 and TRBJ2-3, with 13 bases lining up with TRBD2. The CDR3 totals 16 residues. Germline values: CDR1 DFQATT, CDR2 SNEGSKA (reference sequence). Losses at the gene ends were 5 bases for V and 5 bases for J; bases not matched to a gene: 10.

Note on this clonotype: No conserved phenylalanine or tryptophan ends this CDR3, so it is likely a read error. The V gene is TRBV10-3, the J gene TRBJ1-5, with D possibly being TRBD1 (5 bases). V lost 5 bases and J lost 2, with 13 bases in between. The germline gives CDR1 ENHRY, CDR2 SYGVKD. This CDR3 spans 15 amino acids. CDR3 in amino acids: CAISPQGSGNQPQHY. The CDR3 DNA reads as TGTGCCATCAGTCCCCAGGGTTCGGGCAATCAGCCCCAGCATTAT.

As for this clonotype: A much bigger clone sits one base away, suggesting this may be a read error. The rearrangement links TRBV5-1 to TRBJ1-1; a possible D gene is TRBD1 (5 bases). This CDR3 spans 14 amino acids. Germline CDR1 SGHRS, CDR2 YFSETQ. The CDR3 region has the DNA TGCGCCAGCAGCGCGGACGGGGGTGGTGCTGAAGTTTTCTTT. This gives the protein CASSADGGGAEVFF.

The J gene is TRBJ2-1, the V gene TRBV6-5; D unresolved. The germline CDR1 and CDR2 sequences are MNHEY and SVGAGI. The CDR3 has 13 amino acids. Trimming cost V 10 bases and J 10 bases, with 20 bases left between them. DNA for the CDR3: TGTGCCATGTCAAGGGTACTAACCCTCGAGCAGTTCTTC. Encoded protein: CAMSRVLTLEQFF.

About this clonotype itself: One end of the junction does not line up with germline, which may come from a read error. CDR3 nucleotides: TGTGCCAGTAGCTTCGACTTTCTGAGTGATGGCTACACCTTC. Its translation is CASSFDFLSDGYTF. This rearrangement joins TRBV11-1 to TRBJ1-2; D remains ambiguous. Per germline, CDR1 SGHAT and CDR2 FQDESV (reference sequence). This CDR3 spans 14 amino acids.

As regards this clonotype: The germline gene is not matched at one end of the junction; a read error may be the cause. The chain links TRBV4-1 to TRBJ2-1; 13 bases align to TRBD2. Germline V gives CDR1 MGHRA, CDR2 YSYEKL. The CDR3 runs to 17 residues. The CDR3, as DNA: TGCGCCAGCAGCCAACTCAGGACTAGCGGGAGCGGGAATGAGCGGTTCTTC. This translates into CASSQLRTSGSGNERFF.

This clonotype was seen at least ten times. The J gene is TRBJ1-2, the V gene TRBV20-1; maybe TRBD1 (6 bases). Deletions cut 3 bases from V and 5 bases from J, with 16 bases between. The CDR3 runs to 14 residues. Germline V lookup: CDR1 DFQATT, CDR2 SNEGSKA (reference sequence). The CDR3 reads CSARAAAGAYGYTF. The CDR3 DNA is TGCAGTGCTAGGGCGGCTGCAGGGGCATATGGCTACACCTTC.

The chain recombines TRBV2 with TRBJ2-2; weak D call: TRBD2 (6 bases). The CDR3 sequence is 15 residues long. Germline values: CDR1 SNHLY, CDR2 FYNNEI. Deletions cut 2 bases from V and 1 base from J, with 8 bases between. The CDR3 DNA reads as TGTGCCAGCAGTGAATACGGGGGGAACACCGGGGAGCTGTTTTTT. This codes for CASSEYGGNTGELFF.

V is TRBV4-3 and J is TRBJ2-3; D gene ambiguous. The germline gives CDR1 LGHNA, CDR2 YSLEER. The CDR3 length is 13 residues. V was clipped by 0 bases and J by 14 bases, with 15 bases between them. CDR3 region: CASSQEFSDTWYF. CDR3 sequence (DNA): TGCGCCAGCAGCCAAGAATTTTCAGATACGTGGTATTTT.

For this clonotype: Given the absence of the conserved phenylalanine or tryptophan at the CDR3 end, a read error is likely. The chain recombines TRBV14 with TRBJ1-1, with TRBD1 as a possible D gene (5 bases). The length of the CDR3 is 16 residues. Germline CDR1 and CDR2: SGHDN and FVKESK. This CDR3 is CASESTADGGNTEAFI. CDR3 bases: TGTGCAAGCGAATCAACAGCCGACGGGGGGAACACTGAAGCTTTCATT.

CDR3 amino acids: CAISEAGNQPQHF. CDR3 DNA: TGTGCCATCAGTGAGGCAGGAAATCAGCCCCAGCATTTT. V gene TRBV10-3 combines with J gene TRBJ1-5; D not certain. CDR1 and CDR2 (germline): ENHRY, SYGVKD. CDR3 size: 13 residues. Trimming shortened V by 2 bases and J by 4 bases, and 6 bases separated the two germline ends.

This clonotype was observed a few times. The chain uses TRBV6-2 or TRBV6-3 and TRBJ2-1, with 10 bases lining up with TRBD2. Germline V lookup: CDR1 MNHEY, CDR2 SVGEGT. The length of the CDR3 is 14 residues. In nucleotides, the CDR3 is TGTGTTAGTAGTTCCACTAGCGGGACCAATGAGCAGTTCTTC. It specifies CVSSSTSGTNEQFF.

Comments on this clonotype: Likely a read error: the CDR3 ends without its conserved phenylalanine or tryptophan. The J gene is TRBJ2-4, the V gene TRBV11-3; D perhaps matches TRBD2 (5 bases). CDR3 size: 14 residues. Germline assignment: CDR1 SGHNT and CDR2 YENEEA. CDR3 DNA sequence: TGTGTCAGCAGCCGAGGGCCGGGCAAAAACATTCAGTACTCC. It specifies CVSSRGPGKNIQYS.

Note on this clonotype: Germline and junction disagree at one end, which may indicate a read error. The V gene is TRBV2, the J gene TRBJ2-3; D possibly corresponds to TRBD1 (6 bases). CDR1 SNHLY and CDR2 FYNNEI come from the germline V gene. The CDR3 has 15 amino acids. The CDR3: CASRTHRAGTDTQYF. The CDR3 DNA follows: TGTGCGAGCAGAACCCACAGGGCCGGGACAGATACGCAGTATTTT.

With regard to this clonotype: A single base separates this from a much larger clone, so it may be a read error. The chain is built from TRBV5-5 and TRBJ2-1; 8 nucleotides match TRBD2. V lost 0 bases, J lost 8 bases, and 7 bases stayed unmatched. CDR1 SGHKS and CDR2 YYEKEE come from the germline V gene (reference sequence). CDR3 length: 15 amino acids. The CDR3 region has the DNA TGTGCCAGCAGCTTGGTTGTCGGGAGGGCCTATGAGCAGTTCTTC. It is translated as CASSLVVGRAYEQFF.